A selection of T cell receptor beta chains follows, all from one sample in a study of blood T cell repertoires in COVID-19. Clones were sequenced by immunoSEQ multiplex PCR, and TCRdb holds only the in-frame ones, with some missing. This sample has hundreds of thousands of clones, with 89% found just once. Sample: peripheral blood. Receptors originate from a man aged 18 to 30 with COVID-19, enrolled during active disease. Each CDR3 is given with its conserved first and last residue. Each record gives: CDR3 protein, CDR3 DNA, V gene, J gene, clone size, CDR3 length, D gene. A D gene is named only where the DNA matches it firmly. For some rows the clone size is stated as once, few or many, or as a class when expanded; others skip it.

CDR3 protein: CASSVGQGLAHTEAFF
CDR3 DNA: TGTGCCAGCAGCGTTGGACAGGGCCTCGCTCACACTGAAGCTTTCTTT
V gene: TRBV14
J gene: TRBJ1-1
clone size: NA
CDR3 length: 16
D gene: TRBD1

CDR3 protein: CASSSQQGISYNEQFF
CDR3 DNA: TGTGCCAGCAGCTCCCAACAGGGGATTTCCTACAATGAGCAGTTCTTC
V gene: TRBV5-8
J gene: TRBJ2-1
clone size: NA
CDR3 length: 16
D gene: TRBD1

CDR3 protein: CASSLQGNTEAFF
CDR3 DNA: TGTGCCAGCAGCTTGCAGGGGAACACTGAAGCTTTCTTT
V gene: TRBV27
J gene: TRBJ1-1
clone size: NA
CDR3 length: 13
D gene: NA

CDR3 protein: CASSPGQGGSNEKLFF
CDR3 DNA: TGTGCCAGCAGCCCCGGACAGGGGGGATCTAATGAAAAACTGTTTTTT
V gene: TRBV5-8
J gene: TRBJ1-4
clone size: few
CDR3 length: 16
D gene: TRBD1

CDR3 protein: CASSLTSGDQETQYF
CDR3 DNA: TGTGCCAGCTCCCTGACTAGCGGGGACCAAGAGACCCAGTACTTC
V gene: TRBV18
J gene: TRBJ2-5
clone size: NA
CDR3 length: 15
D gene: TRBD2

CDR3 protein: CASSTGQVPYNEQFF
CDR3 DNA: TGTGCCAGCAGCACCGGACAGGTGCCGTACAATGAGCAGTTCTTC
V gene: TRBV5-8
J gene: TRBJ2-1
clone size: NA
CDR3 length: 15
D gene: TRBD1

CDR3 protein: CASSFYRHSGYTF
CDR3 DNA: TGTGCCAGCAGTTTTTACAGACACTCCGGCTACACCTTC
V gene: TRBV6-5
J gene: TRBJ1-2
clone size: NA
CDR3 length: 13
D gene: NA

CDR3 protein: CASSFQGVEQYF
CDR3 DNA: TGTGCCAGCAGTTTTCAGGGCGTGGAGCAGTACTTC
V gene: TRBV12-3/TRBV12-4
J gene: TRBJ2-7
clone size: NA
CDR3 length: 12
D gene: NA

CDR3 protein: CASSAGLAGSDTQYF
CDR3 DNA: TGTGCCAGCAGCGCGGGACTAGCGGGGTCAGATACGCAGTATTTT
V gene: TRBV7-9
J gene: TRBJ2-3
clone size: once
CDR3 length: 15
D gene: TRBD2

CDR3 protein: CASSLGAQGPVNYGYTF
CDR3 DNA: TGTGCCAGCAGCTTAGGGGCCCAGGGGCCCGTTAACTATGGCTACACCTTC
V gene: TRBV7-9
J gene: TRBJ1-2
clone size: NA
CDR3 length: 17
D gene: NA

CDR3 protein: CASSVGGPGANVLTF
CDR3 DNA: TGTGCCAGCAGCGTGGGGGGGCCTGGGGCCAACGTCCTGACTTTC
V gene: TRBV9
J gene: TRBJ2-6
clone size: NA
CDR3 length: 15
D gene: NA

CDR3 protein: CASSLSTGGRPYEQYF
CDR3 DNA: TGTGCCAGCAGCTTATCTACCGGGGGTCGACCCTACGAGCAGTACTTC
V gene: TRBV7-9
J gene: TRBJ2-7
clone size: NA
CDR3 length: 16
D gene: NA

CDR3 protein: CASSRDREDTQYF
CDR3 DNA: TGTGCCAGCTCAAGGGACAGGGAAGATACGCAGTATTTT
V gene: TRBV18
J gene: TRBJ2-3
clone size: NA
CDR3 length: 13
D gene: TRBD1

CDR3 protein: CASRTEQNTGELFF
CDR3 DNA: TGCGCCAGCCGGACTGAGCAGAACACCGGGGAGCTGTTTTTT
V gene: TRBV10-2
J gene: TRBJ2-2
clone size: NA
CDR3 length: 14
D gene: NA

CDR3 protein: CATSDGLAGIYEQYF
CDR3 DNA: TGTGCCACCAGTGATGGGCTAGCGGGAATCTACGAGCAGTACTTC
V gene: TRBV24-1
J gene: TRBJ2-7
clone size: NA
CDR3 length: 15
D gene: TRBD2

CDR3 protein: CASSLTPGAYNEQFF
CDR3 DNA: TGTGCCAGCAGCTTAACCCCGGGGGCCTACAATGAGCAGTTCTTC
V gene: TRBV7-3
J gene: TRBJ2-1
clone size: NA
CDR3 length: 15
D gene: NA

CDR3 protein: CASSQGLAGYLYEQYF
CDR3 DNA: TGCGCCAGCAGCCAAGGATTAGCGGGATATCTTTACGAGCAGTACTTC
V gene: TRBV4-1
J gene: TRBJ2-7
clone size: NA
CDR3 length: 16
D gene: TRBD2

CDR3 protein: CASSSGQIYEQYF
CDR3 DNA: TGTGCCAGCAGCTCGGGACAGATCTACGAGCAGTACTTC
V gene: TRBV7-9
J gene: TRBJ2-7
clone size: NA
CDR3 length: 13
D gene: TRBD1

CDR3 protein: CASSYGGPENIQYF
CDR3 DNA: TGTGCCAGCAGTTACGGAGGCCCCGAAAACATTCAGTACTTC
V gene: TRBV6-5
J gene: TRBJ2-4
clone size: NA
CDR3 length: 14
D gene: NA

CDR3 protein: CAISQRDEEKLFF
CDR3 DNA: TGTGCCATCAGTCAGCGGGATGAGGAAAAACTGTTTTTT
V gene: TRBV10-3
J gene: TRBJ1-4
clone size: NA
CDR3 length: 13
D gene: NA

CDR3 protein: CSVVPGQGIAEQFF
CDR3 DNA: TGCAGCGTCGTCCCGGGACAGGGGATCGCTGAGCAGTTCTTC
V gene: TRBV29-1
J gene: TRBJ2-1
clone size: NA
CDR3 length: 14
D gene: TRBD1

CDR3 protein: CASSGTASNEKLFF
CDR3 DNA: TGTGCCAGCAGTGGGACAGCAAGTAATGAAAAACTGTTTTTT
V gene: TRBV27
J gene: TRBJ1-4
clone size: NA
CDR3 length: 14
D gene: TRBD1

CDR3 protein: CASSGGADVAFF
CDR3 DNA: TGTGCCAGCAGTGGCGGGGCGGATGTGGCTTTCTTT
V gene: TRBV2
J gene: TRBJ1-1
clone size: NA
CDR3 length: 12
D gene: NA

CDR3 protein: CASSRRTSGNYEQYF
CDR3 DNA: TGTGCCAGCAGCCGACGGACTAGCGGGAACTACGAGCAGTACTTC
V gene: TRBV7-9
J gene: TRBJ2-7
clone size: few
CDR3 length: 15
D gene: TRBD2

CDR3 protein: CASSPGQGLRETQYF
CDR3 DNA: TGTGCCAGCAGCCCCGGACAGGGCTTAAGGGAGACCCAGTACTTC
V gene: TRBV7-9
J gene: TRBJ2-5
clone size: NA
CDR3 length: 15
D gene: TRBD1

CDR3 protein: CASQSGVPPYEQYF
CDR3 DNA: TGTGCCAGCCAAAGCGGGGTCCCCCCCTACGAGCAGTACTTC
V gene: TRBV11-3
J gene: TRBJ2-7
clone size: once
CDR3 length: 14
D gene: TRBD2

CDR3 protein: CASMSPTNYGYTF
CDR3 DNA: TGTGCCAGCATGAGCCCTACTAACTATGGCTACACCTTC
V gene: TRBV6-6
J gene: TRBJ1-2
clone size: once
CDR3 length: 13
D gene: NA

CDR3 protein: CASSVGGAGEKLFF
CDR3 DNA: TGTGCCAGCAGTGTTGGGGGCGCCGGTGAAAAACTGTTTTTT
V gene: TRBV2
J gene: TRBJ1-4
clone size: NA
CDR3 length: 14
D gene: NA

CDR3 protein: CASSAHMTSGSGGSPLEQYF
CDR3 DNA: TGTGCCAGCAGCGCACACATGACTAGTGGCTCGGGGGGAAGTCCTCTCGAGCAGTACTTC
V gene: TRBV9
J gene: TRBJ2-7
clone size: NA
CDR3 length: 20
D gene: TRBD2

CDR3 protein: CARVGDRANYGYTF
CDR3 DNA: TGTGCCAGGGTAGGAGACAGGGCGAACTATGGCTACACCTTC
V gene: TRBV3-1/TRBV3-2
J gene: TRBJ1-2
clone size: few
CDR3 length: 14
D gene: TRBD1

CDR3 protein: CASSSKTGRRPNTGELFF
CDR3 DNA: TGTGCCAGCAGCTCTAAGACAGGGCGTCGGCCGAACACCGGGGAGCTGTTTTTT
V gene: TRBV7-3
J gene: TRBJ2-2
clone size: once
CDR3 length: 18
D gene: TRBD1

CDR3 protein: CASSLRAMGTGGNTIYF
CDR3 DNA: TGTGCCAGCAGCCTGAGAGCCATGGGGACAGGAGGAAACACCATATATTTT
V gene: TRBV5-4
J gene: TRBJ1-3
clone size: NA
CDR3 length: 17
D gene: TRBD1

CDR3 protein: CASSLTASGAYEQYF
CDR3 DNA: TGCGCCAGCAGCTTGACTGCTAGCGGGGCCTACGAGCAGTACTTC
V gene: TRBV5-1
J gene: TRBJ2-7
clone size: NA
CDR3 length: 15
D gene: TRBD2

CDR3 protein: CASSQGPTGNYGYTF
CDR3 DNA: TGTGCCAGCAGCCAAGGCCCTACAGGGAACTATGGCTACACCTTC
V gene: TRBV3-1/TRBV3-2
J gene: TRBJ1-2
clone size: NA
CDR3 length: 15
D gene: NA